This section outlines one T cell receptor beta chain sequence together with its context. Sequencing ends 3 residues short of the CDR3 end; the germline J gene provides the rest. This entry comes from a study of T cells in women clearing cervical HPV infection. Generated by immunoSEQ multiplex PCR, the TCRdb table keeps only in-frame clones and is missing some. Here the sample table reports about 31,000 clones. Germline lookup yields CDR1 WSHSY and CDR2 SAAADI. V lost 8 bases, J lost 7 bases, and 11 bases lay in between. This CDR3 contains 11 residues. The sample taken for sequencing was blood buffy coat. The V and J genes are TRBV10-2 and TRBJ2-5; no clear D gene. This receptor was identified in a woman aged 18-70 years with a cervical HPV16 infection that either progressed to CIN3+ or cleared (not recorded which). The CDR3 bases that were read are TGCGCCAGCGGGCCAATGGGGACC. It is translated as CASGPMGT. The CDR3, in full, reads CASGPMGTQYF.